Below are 4 T cell receptor beta chains sequenced from a single sample in a study of cytomegalovirus exposure and HLA in healthy donors. Amplification used 60 Vbeta primers and 13 Jbeta primers. TCRdb's table, derived via immunoSEQ multiplex PCR, lists solely in-frame clones and lacks some. The repertoire includes 110,000 or so clones, approximately 86% of them detected once, and roughly 6.1% sits in the top ten. Sequencing was done on a sample of PBMCs. All receptors derive from a man younger than 35 in good health and CMV-seronegative.

V gene TRBV30 combines with J gene TRBJ2-2; D is possibly TRBD2 (5 bases). Trimming left V 0 bases short and J 1 base short, with 12 bases between. Germline V gives CDR1 GTSNPN, CDR2 SVGIG (reference sequence). The CDR3 loop spans 16 amino acids. The CDR3 here is CAWSVGRHWNTGELFF. In nucleotides, the CDR3 is TGTGCCTGGAGTGTTGGGAGACACTGGAACACCGGGGAGCTGTTTTTT.

The gene calls are TRBV7-9 and TRBJ1-4, with a possible D match to TRBD1 (5 bases). CDR1 is SEHNR, CDR2 FQNEAQ, per germline (reference sequence). CDR3 length: 15 residues. V shed 5 bases and J shed 8 bases, with 18 bases lying between them. CDR3 bases: TGTGCCAGCAGCCCAGGGTCCGCCTTAAGGGAAAAACTGTTTTTT. As protein: CASSPGSALREKLFF.

There are a few counts of this clone. This chain uses TRBV14 with TRBJ1-1, with 7 bases identical to TRBD1. The CDR3 spans 14 residues. CDR1 SGHDN and CDR2 FVKESK come from the germline V gene. J lost 3 bases, V lost 6 bases, and 7 bases had no gene match. The CDR3 spells CASSPWTGDTEAFF. The CDR3 DNA reads TGTGCCAGCAGTCCGTGGACAGGAGACACTGAAGCTTTCTTT.

J is TRBJ2-4 and V is TRBV13; 9 bases are shared with TRBD1. Germline CDR1 is PRHDT and CDR2 is FYEKMQ (reference sequence). V shed 3 bases and J 5 bases; nucleotides not matched to a gene: 8. There are 16 residues in the CDR3. The CDR3 DNA reads TGTGCCAGCAGCTTCTACCGATACAGGGGGCAAAACATTCAGTACTTC. Its protein product is CASSFYRYRGQNIQYF.